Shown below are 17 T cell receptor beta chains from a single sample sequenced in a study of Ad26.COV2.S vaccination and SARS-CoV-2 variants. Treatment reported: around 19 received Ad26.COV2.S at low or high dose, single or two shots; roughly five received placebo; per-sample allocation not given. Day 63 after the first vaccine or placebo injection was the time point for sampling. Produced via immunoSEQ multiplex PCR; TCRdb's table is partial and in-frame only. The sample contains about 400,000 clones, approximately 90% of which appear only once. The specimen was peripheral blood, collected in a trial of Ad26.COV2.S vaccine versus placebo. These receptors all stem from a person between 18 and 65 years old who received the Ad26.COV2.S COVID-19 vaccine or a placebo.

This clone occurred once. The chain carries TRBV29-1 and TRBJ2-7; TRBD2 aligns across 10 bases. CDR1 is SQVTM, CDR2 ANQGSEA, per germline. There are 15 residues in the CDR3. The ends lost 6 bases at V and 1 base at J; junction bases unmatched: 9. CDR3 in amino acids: CSVDNLAGGSYEQYF. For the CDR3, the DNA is TGCAGCGTAGACAATTTAGCGGGGGGTTCCTACGAGCAGTACTTC.

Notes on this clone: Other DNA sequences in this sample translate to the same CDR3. The CDR3 loop reads CASSLAGTYEQYF. The CDR3 DNA follows: TGTGCCAGCAGTTTAGCCGGGACCTACGAGCAGTACTTC. This sequence joins TRBV28 and TRBJ2-7; a weak D match, TRBD2 (5 bases). Germline CDR1 and CDR2: MDHEN and SYDVKM. Between the trimmed V and J ends, which lost 2 bases and 2 bases, there was a span of 7 bases. The CDR3 is 13 amino acids.

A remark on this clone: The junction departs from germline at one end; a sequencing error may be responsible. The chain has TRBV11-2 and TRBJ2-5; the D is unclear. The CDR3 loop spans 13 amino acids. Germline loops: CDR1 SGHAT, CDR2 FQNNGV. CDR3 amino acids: CASCLSGKETQYF. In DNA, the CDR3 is TGTGCCAGCTGCTTATCGGGCAAAGAGACCCAGTACTTC.

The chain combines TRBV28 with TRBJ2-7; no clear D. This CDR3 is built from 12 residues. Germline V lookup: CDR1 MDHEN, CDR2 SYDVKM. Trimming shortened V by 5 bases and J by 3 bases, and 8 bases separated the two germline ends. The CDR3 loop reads CASSLQNYEQYF. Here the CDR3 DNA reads TGTGCCAGCAGTCTACAAAACTACGAGCAGTACTTC.

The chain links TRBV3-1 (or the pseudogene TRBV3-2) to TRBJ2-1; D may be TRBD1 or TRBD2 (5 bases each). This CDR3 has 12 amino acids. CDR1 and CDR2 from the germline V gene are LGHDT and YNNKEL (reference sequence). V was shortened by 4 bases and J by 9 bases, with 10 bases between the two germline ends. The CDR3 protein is CASSPWGCEQFF. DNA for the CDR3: TGTGCCAGCAGCCCCTGGGGGTGTGAGCAGTTCTTC.

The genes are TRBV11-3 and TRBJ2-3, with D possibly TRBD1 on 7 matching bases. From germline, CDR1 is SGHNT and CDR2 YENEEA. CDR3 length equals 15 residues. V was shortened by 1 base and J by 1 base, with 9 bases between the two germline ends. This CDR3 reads CASSLGGTGTDTQYF. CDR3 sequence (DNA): TGTGCCAGCAGCTTAGGCGGGACAGGCACAGATACGCAGTATTTT. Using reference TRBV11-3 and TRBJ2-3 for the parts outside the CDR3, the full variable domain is EAGVVQSPRYKIIEKKQPVAFWCNPISGHNTLYWYLQNLGQGPELLIRYENEEAVDDSQLPKDRFSAERLKGVDSTLKIQPAELGDSAVYLCASSLGGTGTDTQYFGPGTRLTVL.

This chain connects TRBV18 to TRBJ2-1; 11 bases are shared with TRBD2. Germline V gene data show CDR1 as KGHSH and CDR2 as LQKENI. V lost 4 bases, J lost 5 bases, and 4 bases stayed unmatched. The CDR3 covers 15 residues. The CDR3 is CASSRVAGGNNEQFF. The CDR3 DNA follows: TGTGCCAGCTCACGGGTAGCGGGGGGGAACAATGAGCAGTTCTTC.

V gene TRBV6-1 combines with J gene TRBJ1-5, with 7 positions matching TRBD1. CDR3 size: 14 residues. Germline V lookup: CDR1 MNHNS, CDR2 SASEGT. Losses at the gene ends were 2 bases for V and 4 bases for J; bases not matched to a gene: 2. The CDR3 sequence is CASSEYRGNQPQHF. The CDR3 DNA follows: TGTGCCAGCAGTGAATACAGGGGAAATCAGCCCCAGCATTTT.

CDR3 region: CASSQGLAGGHNEQFF. DNA of the CDR3: TGCGCCAGCAGCCAGGGACTAGCGGGGGGTCACAATGAGCAGTTCTTC. The chain links TRBV4-3 to TRBJ2-1, with 15 bases aligning to TRBD2. The CDR3 consists of 16 residues. V lost 3 bases, J lost 5 bases, and 2 bases stayed unmatched. Germline CDR1 reads LGHNA; CDR2 reads YSLEER.

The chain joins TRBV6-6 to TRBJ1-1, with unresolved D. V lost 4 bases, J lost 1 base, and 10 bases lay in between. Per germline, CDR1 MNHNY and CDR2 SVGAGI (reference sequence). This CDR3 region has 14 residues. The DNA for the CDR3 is TGTGCCAGCAGTTCCCTCCTGGAGAACACTGAAGCTTTCTTT. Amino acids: CASSSLLENTEAFF.

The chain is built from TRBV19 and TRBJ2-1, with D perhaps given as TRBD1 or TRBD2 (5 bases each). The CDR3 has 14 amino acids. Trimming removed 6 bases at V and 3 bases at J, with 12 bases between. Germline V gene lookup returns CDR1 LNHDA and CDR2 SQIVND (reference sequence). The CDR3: CASRPGTFYNEQFF. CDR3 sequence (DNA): TGTGCCAGTAGACCCGGGACCTTCTACAATGAGCAGTTCTTC.

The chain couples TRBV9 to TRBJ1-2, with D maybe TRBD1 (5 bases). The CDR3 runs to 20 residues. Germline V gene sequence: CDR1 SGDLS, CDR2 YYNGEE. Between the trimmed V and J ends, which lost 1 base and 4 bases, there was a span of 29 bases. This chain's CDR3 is CASSVYSLTDSKGSTYGYTF. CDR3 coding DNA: TGTGCCAGCAGCGTATACTCTCTAACTGACAGCAAGGGCAGCACCTATGGCTACACCTTC.

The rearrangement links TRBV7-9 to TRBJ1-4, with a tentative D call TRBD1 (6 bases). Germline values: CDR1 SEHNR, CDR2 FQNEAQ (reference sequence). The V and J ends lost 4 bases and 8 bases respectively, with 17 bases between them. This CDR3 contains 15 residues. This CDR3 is CASSSPTGLREKLFF. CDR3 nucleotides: TGTGCCAGCAGCTCACCGACAGGCCTTAGGGAAAAACTGTTTTTT.

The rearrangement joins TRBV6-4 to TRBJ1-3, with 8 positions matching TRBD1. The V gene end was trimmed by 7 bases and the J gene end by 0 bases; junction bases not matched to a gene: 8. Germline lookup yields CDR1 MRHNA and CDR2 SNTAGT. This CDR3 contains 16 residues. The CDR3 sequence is CASTGQGLNSGNTIYF. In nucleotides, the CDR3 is TGTGCCAGCACCGGACAGGGTTTAAACTCTGGAAACACCATATATTTT.

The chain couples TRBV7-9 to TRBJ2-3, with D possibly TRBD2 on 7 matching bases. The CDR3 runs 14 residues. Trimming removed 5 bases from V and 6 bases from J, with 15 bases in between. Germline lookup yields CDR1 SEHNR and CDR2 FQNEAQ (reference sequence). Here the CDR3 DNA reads TGTGCCAGCAGCGTACAGGGAGGGTGGGATACGCAGTATTTT. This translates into CASSVQGGWDTQYF.

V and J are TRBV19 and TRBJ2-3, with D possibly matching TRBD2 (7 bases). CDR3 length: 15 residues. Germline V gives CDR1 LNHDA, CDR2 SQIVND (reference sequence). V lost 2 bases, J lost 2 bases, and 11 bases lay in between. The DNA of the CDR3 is TGTGCCAGTAGTATATGGGGGGGCATCACAGATACGCAGTATTTT. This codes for CASSIWGGITDTQYF. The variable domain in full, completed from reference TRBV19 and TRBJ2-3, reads DGGITQSPKYLFRKEGQNVTLSCEQNLNHDAMYWYRQDPGQGLRLIYYSQIVNDFQKGDIAEGYSVSREKKESFPLTVTSAQKNPTAFYLCASSIWGGITDTQYFGPGTRLTVL.

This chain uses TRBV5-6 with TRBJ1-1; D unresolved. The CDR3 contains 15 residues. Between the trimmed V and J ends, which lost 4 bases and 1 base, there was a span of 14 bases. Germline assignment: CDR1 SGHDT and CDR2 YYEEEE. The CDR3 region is CASSPPSVRNTEAFF. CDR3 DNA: TGTGCCAGCAGCCCGCCTAGCGTGAGGAACACTGAAGCTTTCTTT.